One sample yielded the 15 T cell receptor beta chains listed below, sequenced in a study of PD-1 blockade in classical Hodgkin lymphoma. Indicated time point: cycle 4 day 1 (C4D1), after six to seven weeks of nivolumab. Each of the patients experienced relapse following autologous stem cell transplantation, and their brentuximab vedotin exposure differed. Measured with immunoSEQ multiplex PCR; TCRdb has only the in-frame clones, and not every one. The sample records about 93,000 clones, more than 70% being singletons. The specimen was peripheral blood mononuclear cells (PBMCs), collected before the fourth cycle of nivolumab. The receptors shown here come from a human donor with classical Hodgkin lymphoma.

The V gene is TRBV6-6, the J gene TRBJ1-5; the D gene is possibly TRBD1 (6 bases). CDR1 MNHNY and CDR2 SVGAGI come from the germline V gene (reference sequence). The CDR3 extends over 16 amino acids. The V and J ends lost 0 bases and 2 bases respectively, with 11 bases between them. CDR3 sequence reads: CASSYSRGGGNQPQHF. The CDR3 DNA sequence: TGTGCCAGCAGTTACTCGAGGGGGGGCGGCAATCAGCCCCAGCATTTT.

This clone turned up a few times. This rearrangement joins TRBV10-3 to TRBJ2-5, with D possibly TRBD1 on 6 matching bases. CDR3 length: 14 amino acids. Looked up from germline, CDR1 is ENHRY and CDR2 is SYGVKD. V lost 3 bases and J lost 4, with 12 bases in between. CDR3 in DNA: TGTGCCATCAGTGAACAGGGATGGAGAGAGACCCAGTACTTC. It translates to CAISEQGWRETQYF.

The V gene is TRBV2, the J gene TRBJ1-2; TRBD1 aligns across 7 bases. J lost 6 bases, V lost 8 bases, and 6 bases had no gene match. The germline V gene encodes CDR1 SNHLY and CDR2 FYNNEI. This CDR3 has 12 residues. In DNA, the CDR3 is TGTGCCAGCCTTCTCGACAGGGATGGCTACACCTTC. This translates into CASLLDRDGYTF.

The CDR3 coding sequence is TGTGCCAGCAGCTTGGAGGCAGGGGCGAGCTATGGCTACACCTTC. This codes for CASSLEAGASYGYTF. The chain couples TRBV5-6 to TRBJ1-2, with D maybe TRBD1 (6 bases). The length of the CDR3 is 15 residues. Germline lookup yields CDR1 SGHDT and CDR2 YYEEEE. V lost 0 bases, J lost 4 bases, and 13 bases lay in between.

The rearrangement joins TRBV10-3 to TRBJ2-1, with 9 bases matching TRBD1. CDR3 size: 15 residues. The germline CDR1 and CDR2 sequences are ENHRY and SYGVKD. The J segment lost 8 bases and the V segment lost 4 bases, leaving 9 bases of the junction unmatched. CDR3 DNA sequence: TGTGCCATCAGTGGAGGGACAGGGCGGGGTGATGAGCAGTTCTTC. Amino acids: CAISGGTGRGDEQFF.

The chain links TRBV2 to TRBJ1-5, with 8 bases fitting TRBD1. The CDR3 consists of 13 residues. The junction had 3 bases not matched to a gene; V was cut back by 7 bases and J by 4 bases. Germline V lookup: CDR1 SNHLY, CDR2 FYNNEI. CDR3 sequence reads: CASKDRVNQPQHF. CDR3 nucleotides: TGTGCCAGCAAGGACAGGGTGAATCAGCCCCAGCATTTT.

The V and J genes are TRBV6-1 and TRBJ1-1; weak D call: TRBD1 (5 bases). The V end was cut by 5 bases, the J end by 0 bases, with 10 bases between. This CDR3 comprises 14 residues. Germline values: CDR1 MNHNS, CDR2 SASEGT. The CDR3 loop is CASSWGRMNTEAFF. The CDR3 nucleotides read TGTGCCAGCAGTTGGGGCAGGATGAACACTGAAGCTTTCTTT.

The CDR3 loop reads CASSRGRGRRETQYF. The CDR3 DNA reads as TGTGCCAGTAGTAGGGGGCGGGGGCGGAGAGAGACCCAGTACTTC. The chain has TRBV19 and TRBJ2-5; TRBD2 might be the D (7 bases). This CDR3 region has 15 residues. With 4 bases removed from V and 4 bases from J, the gap between germline ends came to 16 bases. Looked up from germline, CDR1 is LNHDA and CDR2 is SQIVND (reference sequence).

The CDR3 nucleotides read TGTGCCAGCAGCAAAGGGAGGGCCCGACGCCACACAGATACGCAGTATTTT. Translated: CASSKGRARRHTDTQYF. This sequence joins TRBV21-1 and TRBJ2-3; the table gives TRBD2 as D, unverified against the DNA. TRBV21-1 is a known pseudogene. The CDR3 length is 17 residues.

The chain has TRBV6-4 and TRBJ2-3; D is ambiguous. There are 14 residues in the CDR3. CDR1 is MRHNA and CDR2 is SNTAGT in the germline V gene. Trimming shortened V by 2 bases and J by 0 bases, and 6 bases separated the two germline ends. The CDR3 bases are TGTGCCAGCAGTGACGATTTTAGCACAGATACGCAGTATTTT. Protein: CASSDDFSTDTQYF.

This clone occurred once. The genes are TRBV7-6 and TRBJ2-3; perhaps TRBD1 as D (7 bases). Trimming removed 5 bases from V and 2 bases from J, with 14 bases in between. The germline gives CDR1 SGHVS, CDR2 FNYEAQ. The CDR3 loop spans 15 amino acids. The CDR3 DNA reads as TGTGCCAGCAGCCCAGGGGGGAGGCTCACAGATACGCAGTATTTT. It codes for CASSPGGRLTDTQYF.

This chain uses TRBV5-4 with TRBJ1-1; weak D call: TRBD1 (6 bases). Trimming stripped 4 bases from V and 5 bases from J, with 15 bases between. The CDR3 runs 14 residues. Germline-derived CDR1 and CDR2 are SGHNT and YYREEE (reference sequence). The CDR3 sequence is CASSGQTELTEAFF. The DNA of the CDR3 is TGTGCCAGCAGCGGACAGACGGAATTGACTGAAGCTTTCTTT.

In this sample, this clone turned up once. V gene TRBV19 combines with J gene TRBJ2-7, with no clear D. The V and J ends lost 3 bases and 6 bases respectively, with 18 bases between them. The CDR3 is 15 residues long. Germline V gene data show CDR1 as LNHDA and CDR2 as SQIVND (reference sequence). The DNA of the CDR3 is TGTGCCAGTAGTATGACGCGAACTCTGCCGGTCGAGCAGTACTTC. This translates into CASSMTRTLPVEQYF. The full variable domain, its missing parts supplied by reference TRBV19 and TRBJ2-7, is DGGITQSPKYLFRKEGQNVTLSCEQNLNHDAMYWYRQDPGQGLRLIYYSQIVNDFQKGDIAEGYSVSREKKESFPLTVTSAQKNPTAFYLCASSMTRTLPVEQYFGPGTRLTVT.

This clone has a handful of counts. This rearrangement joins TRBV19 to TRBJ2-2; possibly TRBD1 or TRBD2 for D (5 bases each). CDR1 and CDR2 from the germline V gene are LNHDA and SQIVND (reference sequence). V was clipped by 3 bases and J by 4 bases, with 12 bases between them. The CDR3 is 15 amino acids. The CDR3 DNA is TGTGCCAGTAGTATGGGAGAGGGACGCACCGGGGAGCTGTTTTTT. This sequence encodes CASSMGEGRTGELFF.

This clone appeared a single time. The DNA of the CDR3 is TGTGCCAGTAGTATCTGGGACCCGGCTAACTATGGCTACACCTTC. As protein: CASSIWDPANYGYTF. The J gene is TRBJ1-2, the V gene TRBV19; D perhaps matches TRBD1 (5 bases). Germline V gene lookup returns CDR1 LNHDA and CDR2 SQIVND (reference sequence). The CDR3 has 15 amino acids. The V end was cut by 3 bases, the J end by 0 bases, with 11 bases between.